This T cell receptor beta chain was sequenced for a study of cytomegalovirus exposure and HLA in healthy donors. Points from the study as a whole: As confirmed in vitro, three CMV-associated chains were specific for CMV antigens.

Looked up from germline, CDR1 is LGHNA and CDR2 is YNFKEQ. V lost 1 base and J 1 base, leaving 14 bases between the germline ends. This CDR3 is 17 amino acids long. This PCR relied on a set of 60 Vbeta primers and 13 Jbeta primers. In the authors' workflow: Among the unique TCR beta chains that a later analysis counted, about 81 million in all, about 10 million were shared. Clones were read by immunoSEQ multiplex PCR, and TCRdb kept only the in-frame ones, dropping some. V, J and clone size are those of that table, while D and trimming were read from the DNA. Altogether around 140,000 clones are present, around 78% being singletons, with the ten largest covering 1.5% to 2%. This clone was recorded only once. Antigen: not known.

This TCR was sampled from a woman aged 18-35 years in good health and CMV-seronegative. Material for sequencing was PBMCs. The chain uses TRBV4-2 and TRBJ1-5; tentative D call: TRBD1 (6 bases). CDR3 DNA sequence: TGTGCCAGCAGCCAAGGCTTGGTGGGGGCAAGCAATCAGCCCCAGCATTTT. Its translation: CASSQGLVGASNQPQHF.